The 10 T cell receptor beta chains reported below all come from one sample, sequenced in a study of regulatory T cells in long-lasting Graves disease. The time point: persistent/refractory GD, antithyroid drugs over 5 years with positive TRAb. The authors made the TCR library using RNA they extracted from PBMCs. Relying on iRepertoire HTBI primers and Arm-PCR of CDR3 regions, the team built TCR beta libraries. Using its own MiXCR run on the multiplex PCR reads, TCRdb lists one record per CDR3 protein. Of roughly 500,000 distinct CDR3 sequences detected, about 20% appear once; the ten largest clones hold 13%. The sample was peripheral blood mononuclear cells (PBMCs), taken when the disease was refractory, from a patient treated with antithyroid drugs. These receptors originate from a female donor with Graves disease.

The chain recombines TRBV5-1 with TRBJ2-1, with D possibly matching TRBD1 (5 bases). Between the trimmed V and J ends, which lost 4 bases and 5 bases, there was a span of 10 bases. Germline assignment: CDR1 SGHRS and CDR2 YFSETQ. The CDR3 contains 13 residues. CDR3 residues: CASSRQTNNEQFF. CDR3 coding DNA: TGCGCCAGCAGCCGACAGACCAACAATGAGCAGTTCTTC.

The chain has TRBV6-5 and TRBJ2-1, with 12 bases fitting TRBD1. Losses at the gene ends were 4 bases for V and 10 bases for J; bases not matched to a gene: 5. The CDR3 consists of 14 residues. From germline, CDR1 is MNHEY and CDR2 SVGAGI. CDR3 amino acids: CASSWGQGAGEQFF. DNA of the CDR3: TGTGCCAGCAGTTGGGGACAGGGGGCAGGGGAGCAGTTCTTC.

This chain connects TRBV3-2 to TRBJ1-5; TRBD1, as called in the table, went unchecked against the DNA. TRBV3-2 corresponds to a pseudogene. The CDR3 loop spans 18 amino acids. CDR3 bases: TGTGCCAGCAGCCAAGAACGAAGGACAGGGGATAGCAATCAGCCCCAGCATTTT. Amino acid sequence: CASSQERRTGDSNQPQHF.

This clonotype was observed at least ten times. The V call is TRBV29-1, the J call TRBJ1-2; a possible D gene is TRBD1 (6 bases). The CDR3 covers 13 residues. Germline assignment: CDR1 SQVTM and CDR2 ANQGSEA. V lost 7 bases and J lost 5, with 17 bases in between. The CDR3 loop is CSAVTGGGYGYTF. CDR3 nucleotides: TGCAGCGCTGTGACAGGCGGAGGATATGGCTACACCTTC.

The chain links TRBV30 to TRBJ1-2; weak D call: TRBD1 (6 bases). This CDR3 region has 12 residues. Looked up from germline, CDR1 is GTSNPN and CDR2 is SVGIG (reference sequence). The V gene lost 5 bases and the J gene lost 8 bases, with 15 bases spanning the gap. The CDR3 DNA sequence: TGTGCCTGGGGGAGGGGGGTTTCGGGCTACACCTTC. Translation: CAWGRGVSGYTF. The full variable domain, rest sourced from reference TRBV30 and TRBJ1-2, is SQTIHQWPATLVQPVGSPLSLECTVEGTSNPNLYWYRQAAGRGLQLLFYSVGIGQISSEVPQNLSASRPQDRQFILSSKKLLLSDSGFYLCAWGRGVSGYTFGSGTRLTVV.

The rearrangement joins TRBV29-1 to TRBJ2-4, with D possibly TRBD2 on 6 matching bases. There are 15 residues in the CDR3. Germline V gene data show CDR1 as SQVTM and CDR2 as ANQGSEA. Trimming took off 5 bases at V and 6 bases at J, with 20 bases between the two ends. The CDR3 DNA is TGCAGCGTTACCCCACCGAGGGCCGGGGGAAACATTCAGTACTTC. It yields the protein CSVTPPRAGGNIQYF.

This clonotype was picked up many times. V and J are TRBV6-1 and TRBJ1-5, with no clear D. The CDR3 is 12 amino acids. The germline CDR1 and CDR2 sequences are MNHNS and SASEGT. V lost 6 bases and J lost 9, with 12 bases in between. The CDR3, as DNA: TGTGCCAGCAGCACTCCTGCAGGGCCCCAGCATTTT. This encodes CASSTPAGPQHF.

At least ten counts were recorded for this clonotype. This chain joins TRBV6-2 or TRBV6-3 and TRBJ2-5, with D possibly TRBD1 on 6 matching bases. The ends were cut back, 6 bases at V and 2 bases at J, with 13 bases in the middle. CDR1 MNHEY and CDR2 SVGEGT come from the germline V gene. The CDR3 is 14 residues long. The DNA for the CDR3 is TGTGCCAGCAGACTCGGACAGATTCAAGAGACCCAGTACTTC. Protein product: CASRLGQIQETQYF.

The count of this clonotype is one. V is TRBV29-1 and J is TRBJ1-1; D is possibly TRBD1 (5 bases). V was pared by 1 base and J by 4 bases, with 13 bases between. The length of the CDR3 is 14 residues. Germline V CDR1 and CDR2: SQVTM, ANQGSEA. The CDR3: CSVEGVRVSTEAFF. In nucleotides, the CDR3 is TGCAGCGTTGAAGGCGTCAGGGTAAGCACTGAAGCTTTCTTT.

The chain has TRBV29-1 and TRBJ1-1; 7 bases agree with TRBD1. The CDR3 is 13 amino acids. Germline V gene lookup returns CDR1 SQVTM and CDR2 ANQGSEA. J lost 5 bases, V lost 3 bases, and 6 bases had no gene match. The chain's CDR3 is CSVDGPRGTEAFF. DNA of the CDR3: TGCAGCGTTGACGGGCCCAGGGGGACTGAAGCTTTCTTT.